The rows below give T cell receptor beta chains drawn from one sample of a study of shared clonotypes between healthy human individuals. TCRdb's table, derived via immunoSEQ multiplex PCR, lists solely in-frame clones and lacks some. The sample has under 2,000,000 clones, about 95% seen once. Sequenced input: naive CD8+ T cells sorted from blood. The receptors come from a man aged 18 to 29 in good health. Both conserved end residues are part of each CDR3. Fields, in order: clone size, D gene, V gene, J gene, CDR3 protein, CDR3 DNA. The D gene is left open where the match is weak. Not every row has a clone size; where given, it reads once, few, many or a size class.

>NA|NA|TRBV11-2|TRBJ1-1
CASSLEPFMEAFF
TGTGCCAGCAGCTTAGAACCTTTCATGGAAGCTTTCTTT
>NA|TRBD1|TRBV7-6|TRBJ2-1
CASSFRDSSYNEQFF
TGTGCCAGCAGCTTCCGGGACAGCAGTTACAATGAGCAGTTCTTC
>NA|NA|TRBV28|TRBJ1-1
CASSLYFKNTEAFF
TGTGCCAGCAGTTTATACTTCAAGAACACTGAAGCTTTCTTT
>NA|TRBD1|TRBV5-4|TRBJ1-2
CASSLPYLTGVHDGYTF
TGTGCCAGCAGCCTCCCATACCTGACAGGGGTCCACGATGGCTACACCTTC
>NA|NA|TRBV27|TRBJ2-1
CASSFTDAEQFF
TGTGCCAGCAGTTTTACAGATGCTGAGCAGTTCTTC
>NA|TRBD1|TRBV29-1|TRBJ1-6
CSVAGQTLNSPLHF
TGCAGCGTGGCGGGACAGACACTTAATTCACCCCTCCACTTT
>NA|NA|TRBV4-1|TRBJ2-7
CASSQTFSGDYEQYF
TGCGCCAGCAGCCAAACCTTCTCAGGGGACTACGAGCAGTACTTC
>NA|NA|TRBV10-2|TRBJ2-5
CASLGTPVETQYF
TGCGCCTCCCTCGGAACGCCGGTGGAGACCCAGTACTTC
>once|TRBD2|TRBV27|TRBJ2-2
CASSLVLAEGPGELFF
TGTGCCAGCAGTTTAGTACTAGCGGAGGGTCCCGGGGAGCTGTTTTTT
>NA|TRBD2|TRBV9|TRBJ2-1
CASSVSGRSSYNEQFF
TGTGCCAGCAGCGTTAGCGGGAGGAGCTCCTACAATGAGCAGTTCTTC
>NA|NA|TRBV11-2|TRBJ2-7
CASSLESVYEQYF
TGTGCCAGCAGCTTAGAGTCAGTCTACGAGCAGTACTTC
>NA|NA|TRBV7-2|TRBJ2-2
CASSSGLFTGELFF
TGTGCCAGCAGCTCGGGACTTTTCACCGGGGAGCTGTTTTTT
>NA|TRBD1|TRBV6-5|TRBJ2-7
CASSYTGQGTYEQYF
TGTGCCAGCAGTTACACGGGACAGGGGACATACGAGCAGTACTTC
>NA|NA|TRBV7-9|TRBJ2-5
CASSLVGQGRRETQYF
TGTGCCAGCAGCTTAGTAGGCCAGGGGAGGAGAGAGACCCAGTACTTC
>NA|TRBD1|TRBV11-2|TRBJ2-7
CASSLGLGQSYEQYF
TGTGCCAGCAGCTTAGGATTGGGACAGAGCTACGAGCAGTACTTC
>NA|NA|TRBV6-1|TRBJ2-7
CASREAGGSSYEQYF
TGTGCCAGCAGGGAGGCTGGGGGGAGCTCCTACGAGCAGTACTTC